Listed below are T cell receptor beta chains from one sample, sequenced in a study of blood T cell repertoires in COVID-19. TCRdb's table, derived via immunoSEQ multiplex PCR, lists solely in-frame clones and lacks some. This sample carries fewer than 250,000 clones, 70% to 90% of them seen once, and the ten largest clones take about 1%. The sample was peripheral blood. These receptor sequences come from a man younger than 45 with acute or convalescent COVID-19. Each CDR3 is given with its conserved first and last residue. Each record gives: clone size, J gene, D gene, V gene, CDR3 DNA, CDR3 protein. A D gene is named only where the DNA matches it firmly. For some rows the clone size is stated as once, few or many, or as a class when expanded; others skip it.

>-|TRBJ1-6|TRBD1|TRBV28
TGTGCCAGCGGTCTGACAGGGGTAAGTTCACCCCTCCACTTT
CASGLTGVSSPLHF
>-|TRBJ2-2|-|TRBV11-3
TGTGCCAGCAGCTTAACGGGGATCGGGGAGCTGTTTTTT
CASSLTGIGELFF
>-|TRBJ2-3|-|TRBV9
TGTGCCAGCAGCGTAGTTCCAACGGGAGATACGCAGTATTTT
CASSVVPTGDTQYF
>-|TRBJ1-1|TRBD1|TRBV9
TGTGCCAGCAGCGCTTCAGGGACAGGGAAGACTGAAGCTTTCTTT
CASSASGTGKTEAFF
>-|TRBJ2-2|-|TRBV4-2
TGTGCCAGCAGCCCCGGCGGGGGCTCCGGGGAGCTGTTTTTT
CASSPGGGSGELFF
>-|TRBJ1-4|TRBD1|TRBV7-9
TGTGCCAGCGGGGACAGGGGAGCAACTAATGAAAAACTGTTTTTT
CASGDRGATNEKLFF
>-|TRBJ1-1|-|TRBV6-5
TGTGCCAGCAGTCCTCACGGGGAAGTCACTGAAGCTTTCTTT
CASSPHGEVTEAFF
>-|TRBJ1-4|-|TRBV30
TGTGCCTGGAGTAACAAAGGCGGTGAAAAACTGTTTTTT
CAWSNKGGEKLFF
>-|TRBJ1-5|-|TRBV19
TGTGCCAGTAGTATAGGACAGAATAGCAATCAGCCCCAGCATTTT
CASSIGQNSNQPQHF
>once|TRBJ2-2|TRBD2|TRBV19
TGTGCCAGTAGTACCATAGCGCGGGGGGGCCCCGGGGAGCTGTTTTTT
CASSTIARGGPGELFF
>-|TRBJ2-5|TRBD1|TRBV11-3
TGTGCCAGCAGCCGGGACAGGGCCCAAGAGACCCAGTACTTC
CASSRDRAQETQYF
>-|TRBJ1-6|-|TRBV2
TGTGCCAGCAGTAACAAACAGGGCGATAATTCACCCCTCCACTTT
CASSNKQGDNSPLHF
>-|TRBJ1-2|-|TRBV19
TGTGCCAGTAGTATCTACTATGGCTACACCTTC
CASSIYYGYTF
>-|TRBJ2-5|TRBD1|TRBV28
TGTGCCAGCAGGACAGGGGGCGCAGTAGAGACCCAGTACTTC
CASRTGGAVETQYF
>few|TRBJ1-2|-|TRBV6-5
TGTGCCAGCAGTTACTCGAAATTCGGGAACTATGGCTACACCTTC
CASSYSKFGNYGYTF
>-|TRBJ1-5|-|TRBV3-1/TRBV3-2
TGTGCCAGCAGCCAAGGGAGTGTGGGCAATCAGCCCCAGCATTTT
CASSQGSVGNQPQHF
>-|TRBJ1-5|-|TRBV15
TGTGCCACCAGCAGAGATAGTCAGCCCCAGCATTTT
CATSRDSQPQHF
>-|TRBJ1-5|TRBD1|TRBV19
TGTGCCAGTAGTATAGAAACAGGGGGAAATCAGCCCCAGCATTTT
CASSIETGGNQPQHF
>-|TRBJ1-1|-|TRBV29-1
TGCAGCGTCCGTACGGGACAAGACACTGAAGCTTTCTTT
CSVRTGQDTEAFF
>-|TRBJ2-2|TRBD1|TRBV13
TGTGCCAGCAGCTCCGGGACAGGGGGGACCGGGGAGCTGTTTTTT
CASSSGTGGTGELFF
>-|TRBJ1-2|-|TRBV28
TGTGCCAGCAGGACGACAGCGGGGTATGGCTACACCTTC
CASRTTAGYGYTF
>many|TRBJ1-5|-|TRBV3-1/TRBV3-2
TGTGCCAGCAGCCCACGGACAGATCAGCCCCAGCATTTT
CASSPRTDQPQHF
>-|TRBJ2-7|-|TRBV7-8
TGTGCCAGCAGCCTCAGAGTGGGCCCGGGGTACGAGCAGTACTTC
CASSLRVGPGYEQYF
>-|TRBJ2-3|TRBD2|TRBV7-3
TGTGCCAGCAGCTTGGGTAGCGGGATTGGGTCAGATACGCAGTATTTT
CASSLGSGIGSDTQYF
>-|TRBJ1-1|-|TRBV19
TGTGCCAGTATGGGATCCCGGAGGGAAGGAAGGAACACTGAAGCTTTCTTT
CASMGSRREGRNTEAFF
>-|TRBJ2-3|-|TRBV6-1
TGTGCCAGCAGTGATTGGGGAGGCACAGATACGCAGTATTTT
CASSDWGGTDTQYF
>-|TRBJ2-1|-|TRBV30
TGTGCCTGGACCCATCGTAGCCCCTACAATGAGCAGTTCTTC
CAWTHRSPYNEQFF
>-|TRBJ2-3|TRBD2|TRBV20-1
TGCAGTGCTAGTTTGAGCGGGAGACCAGATACGCAGTATTTT
CSASLSGRPDTQYF
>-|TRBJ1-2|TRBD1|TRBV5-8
TGTGCCAGCAGCTCCAGGGGACAGGGCCTCTATGGCTACACCTTC
CASSSRGQGLYGYTF
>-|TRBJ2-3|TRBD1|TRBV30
TGTGCCTCCGGGACAGGGGGCGCAGATACGCAGTATTTT
CASGTGGADTQYF
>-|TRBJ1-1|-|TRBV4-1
TGCGCCAGCAGCCCCGTGGGGCTCATGAACACTGAAGCTTTCTTT
CASSPVGLMNTEAFF
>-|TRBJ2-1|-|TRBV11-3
TGTGCCAGCAGCTTAGCGGGGAGAGGCGATGAGCAGTTCTTC
CASSLAGRGDEQFF
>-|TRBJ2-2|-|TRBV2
TGTGCCAGCAGCATGGACAGAAACACCGGGGAGCTGTTTTTT
CASSMDRNTGELFF
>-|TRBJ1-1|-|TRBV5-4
TGTGCCAGCAGCTTGGGCGGGGAAGTTAACACTGAAGCTTTCTTT
CASSLGGEVNTEAFF
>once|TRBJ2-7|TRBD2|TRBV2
TGTGCCAGCAGATTTAGCGGGAGCTCCTACGAGCAGTACTTC
CASRFSGSSYEQYF
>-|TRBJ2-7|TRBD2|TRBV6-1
TGTGCCAGCAGTGAAGACGTTGTTAGCGGGAGTCCCCACGAGCAGTACTTC
CASSEDVVSGSPHEQYF
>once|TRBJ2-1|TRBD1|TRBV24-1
TGTGCCACCAGTGAGGCAGGGGGCGATCTCTACAATGAGCAGTTCTTC
CATSEAGGDLYNEQFF
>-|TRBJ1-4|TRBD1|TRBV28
TGTGCCAGCAGTCCTGGGACAGGGGCCGAAAAACTGTTTTTT
CASSPGTGAEKLFF
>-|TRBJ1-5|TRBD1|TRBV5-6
TGTGCCAGCAGCTTTGGACAGGACAATCAGCCCCAGCATTTT
CASSFGQDNQPQHF
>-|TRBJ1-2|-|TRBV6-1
TGTGCCAGCAGTGACGGACATTTTAACTATGGCTACACCTTC
CASSDGHFNYGYTF
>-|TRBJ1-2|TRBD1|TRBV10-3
TGTGCCATCAGTAGACCGGGACAGGGGGCCGAAGGCTACACCTTC
CAISRPGQGAEGYTF
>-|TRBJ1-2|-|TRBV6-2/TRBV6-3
TGTGCCAGCAGCCCCCAGAACTATGGCTACACCTTC
CASSPQNYGYTF
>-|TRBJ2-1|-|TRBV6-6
TGTGCCAGCAGTTACTTACCCAGGACTATCAATGAAGAGCAGTTCTTC
CASSYLPRTINEEQFF
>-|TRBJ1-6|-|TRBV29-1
TGCAGCGTTAGAGGGGGTTGGAATTCACCCCTCCACTTT
CSVRGGWNSPLHF
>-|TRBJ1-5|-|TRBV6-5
TGTGCCAGCAGTTACTCGCCCATCCCCGGTAAACAGCCCCAGCATTTT
CASSYSPIPGKQPQHF
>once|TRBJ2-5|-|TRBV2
TGTGCCAGCAGGGACTATGGGGGACCTAAAGAGACCCAGTACTTC
CASRDYGGPKETQYF
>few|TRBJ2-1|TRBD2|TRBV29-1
TGCAGCGTTGAGGTGCTAGCGGGAGATGAGCAGTTCTTC
CSVEVLAGDEQFF
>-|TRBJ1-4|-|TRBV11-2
TGTGCCAGCAGCTTAGATCGGTCCCAAAAACTGTTTTTT
CASSLDRSQKLFF
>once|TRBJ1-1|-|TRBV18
TGTGCCAGCTCACCCACTTCACGGAACACTGAAGCTTTCTTT
CASSPTSRNTEAFF
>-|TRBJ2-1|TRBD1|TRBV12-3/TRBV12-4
TGTGCCAGCAGTCCCCGACAGGGCAGGGGCTTCTTC
CASSPRQGRGFF
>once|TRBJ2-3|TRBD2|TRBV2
TGTGCCAGCAAGCCACTAGCGGGGGAAGGTGATACGCAGTATTTT
CASKPLAGEGDTQYF
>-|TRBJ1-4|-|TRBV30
TGTGCCGGAACTGGACAGTTTAATGAAAAACTGTTTTTT
CAGTGQFNEKLFF
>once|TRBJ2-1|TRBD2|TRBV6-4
TGTGCCAGCAGTGACCGGGGGGGGGATGAGCAGTTCTTC
CASSDRGGDEQFF
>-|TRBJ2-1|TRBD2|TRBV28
TGTGCCAGCAGTCCCCCCCCTTCACTAGCGGGAGTGAGTAATGAGCAGTTCTTC
CASSPPPSLAGVSNEQFF
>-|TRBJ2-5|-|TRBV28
TGTGCCAGCGGGGAGTATGGGAAGGAGACCCAGTACTTC
CASGEYGKETQYF
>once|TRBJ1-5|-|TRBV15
TGTGCCACCAGCGCGGGGAAGGGTCAGCCCCAGCATTTT
CATSAGKGQPQHF
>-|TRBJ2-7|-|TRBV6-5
TGTGCCAGCAGTTGGCAGGGGAGGGACGAGCAGTACTTC
CASSWQGRDEQYF
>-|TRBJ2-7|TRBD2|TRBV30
TGTGCCTGGGCGCATAGACTAGCGGGACCCTCCTACGAGCAGTACTTC
CAWAHRLAGPSYEQYF
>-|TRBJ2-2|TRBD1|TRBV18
TGTGCCAGCGCCTGGGACAGGGGGTCTACCGGGGAGCTGTTTTTT
CASAWDRGSTGELFF